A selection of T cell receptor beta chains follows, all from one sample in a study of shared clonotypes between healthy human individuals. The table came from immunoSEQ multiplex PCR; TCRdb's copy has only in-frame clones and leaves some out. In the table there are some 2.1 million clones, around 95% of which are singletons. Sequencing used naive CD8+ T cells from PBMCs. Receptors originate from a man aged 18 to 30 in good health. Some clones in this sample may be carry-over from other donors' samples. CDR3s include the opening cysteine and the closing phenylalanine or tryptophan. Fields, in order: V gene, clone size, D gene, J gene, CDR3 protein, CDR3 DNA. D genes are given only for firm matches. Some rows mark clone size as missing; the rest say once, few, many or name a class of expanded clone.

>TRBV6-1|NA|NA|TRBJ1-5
CASIYRGGLYQPQHF
TGTGCCAGCATATACCGCGGGGGTTTATATCAGCCCCAGCATTTT
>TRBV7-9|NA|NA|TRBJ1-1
CASSEIRGNTEAFF
TGTGCCAGCAGCGAAATTAGGGGAAACACTGAAGCTTTCTTT
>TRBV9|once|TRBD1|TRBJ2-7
CASSVGQGAYEQYF
TGTGCCAGCAGCGTCGGTCAGGGGGCCTACGAGCAGTACTTC
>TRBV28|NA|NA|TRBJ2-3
CASSGPRLPTDTQYF
TGTGCCAGCAGCGGACCCCGGCTACCCACAGATACGCAGTATTTT
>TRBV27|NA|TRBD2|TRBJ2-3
CASIGTTRDTQYF
TGTGCCAGCATCGGGACTACGAGAGATACGCAGTATTTT
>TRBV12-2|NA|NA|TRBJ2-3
CASRLGTAGGWTDTQYF
TGTGCAAGTCGCTTGGGCACGGCGGGAGGATGGACAGATACGCAGTATTTT
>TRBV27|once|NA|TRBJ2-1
CASRPTASYNEQFF
TGTGCCAGCAGGCCGACGGCCTCCTACAATGAGCAGTTCTTC
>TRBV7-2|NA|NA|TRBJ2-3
CASSLVSLAGDTQYF
TGTGCCAGCAGCTTAGTGTCCCTAGCAGGAGATACGCAGTATTTT
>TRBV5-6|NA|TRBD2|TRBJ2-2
CASSPGLAGRTGELFF
TGTGCCAGCAGCCCGGGACTAGCGGGTCGTACCGGGGAGCTGTTTTTT
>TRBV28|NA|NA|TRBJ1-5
CASGELAAINQPQHF
TGTGCCAGCGGGGAACTGGCCGCCATCAATCAGCCCCAGCATTTT
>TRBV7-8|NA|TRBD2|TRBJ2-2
CASSLAELAGTGELFF
TGTGCCAGCAGCTTAGCTGAACTAGCGGGGACCGGGGAGCTGTTTTTT
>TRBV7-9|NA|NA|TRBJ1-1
CASSGGASGGRTEAFF
TGTGCCAGCAGCGGAGGGGCCTCGGGGGGGCGGACTGAAGCTTTCTTT
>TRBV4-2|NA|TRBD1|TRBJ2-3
CASKQGAGPGGDTQYF
TGTGCCAGTAAACAGGGGGCCGGGCCCGGGGGAGATACGCAGTATTTT
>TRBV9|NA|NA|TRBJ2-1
CASSASAPPGNEQFF
TGTGCCAGCAGCGCTAGCGCACCGCCGGGGAATGAGCAGTTCTTC
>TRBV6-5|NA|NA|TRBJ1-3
CASSYEAGISGNTIYF
TGTGCCAGCAGTTACGAAGCAGGCATCTCTGGAAACACCATATATTTT
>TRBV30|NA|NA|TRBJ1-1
CAWSVNPLTEAFF
TGTGCCTGGAGTGTGAACCCACTTACGGAGGCTTTCTTT
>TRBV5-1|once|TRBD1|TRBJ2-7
CASSLWRQGYEQYF
TGCGCCAGCAGCTTGTGGCGACAGGGTTACGAGCAGTACTTC
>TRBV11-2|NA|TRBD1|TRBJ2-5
CASSLTGAGETQYF
TGTGCCAGCAGCCTAACAGGGGCCGGGGAGACCCAGTACTTC
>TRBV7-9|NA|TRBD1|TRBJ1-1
CASSLGQGFTEAFF
TGTGCCAGCAGCTTAGGACAGGGGTTCACTGAAGCTTTCTTT
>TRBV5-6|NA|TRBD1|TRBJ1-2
CASSPGQGNYGYTF
TGTGCCAGCAGCCCGGGACAGGGTAACTATGGCTACACCTTC
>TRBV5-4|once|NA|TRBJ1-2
CASSSSTPSDRRYGYTF
TGTGCCAGCAGCTCCTCAACCCCCTCAGACAGACGATACGGCTACACCTTC
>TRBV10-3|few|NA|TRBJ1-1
CAISGPLNTEAFF
TGTGCCATCAGTGGGCCGCTTAACACTGAAGCTTTCTTT
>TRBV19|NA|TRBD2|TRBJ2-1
CASSIGSGGWNEQFF
TGTGCCAGTAGTATAGGATCGGGGGGATGGAATGAGCAGTTCTTC
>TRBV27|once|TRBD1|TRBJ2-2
CASSLLGGDTGELFF
TGTGCCAGCAGTTTACTAGGGGGCGACACCGGGGAGCTGTTTTTT
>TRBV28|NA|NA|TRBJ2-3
CASSFSASTDTQYF
TGTGCCAGCAGTTTTAGCGCTAGCACAGATACGCAGTATTTT
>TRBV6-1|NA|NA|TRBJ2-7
CASSDSPTYEQYF
TGTGCCAGCAGTGACTCCCCAACCTACGAGCAGTACTTC
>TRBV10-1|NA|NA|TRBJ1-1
CASRCRQGKVEAFF
TGCGCCAGCAGGTGCCGGCAGGGTAAGGTTGAAGCTTTCTTT
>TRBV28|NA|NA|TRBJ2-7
CASSLAGSGVGQYF
TGTGCCAGCAGTTTGGCGGGATCCGGGGTAGGGCAGTACTTC
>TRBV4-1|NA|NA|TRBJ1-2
CASSPRTGNYGYTF
TGCGCCAGCAGCCCCAGAACAGGGAACTATGGCTACACCTTC
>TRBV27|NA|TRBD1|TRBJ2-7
CASSLSPGQGHEQYF
TGTGCCAGCAGTTTATCGCCGGGACAGGGCCACGAGCAGTACTTC
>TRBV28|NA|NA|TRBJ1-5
CASSLILGQPQHF
TGTGCCAGCAGCTTAATCCTGGGACAGCCCCAGCATTTT
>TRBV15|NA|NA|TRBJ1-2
CATSREGAGRSYGYTF
TGTGCCACCAGCAGAGAGGGGGCAGGGCGATCCTATGGCTACACCTTC
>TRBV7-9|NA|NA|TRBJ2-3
CASSLDRGDTQYF
TGTGCCAGCAGCTTAGATAGGGGAGATACGCAGTATTTT
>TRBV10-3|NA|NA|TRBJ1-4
CAISDQRGGALEKLFF
TGTGCCATCAGTGACCAACGGGGGGGGGCACTCGAAAAACTGTTTTTT
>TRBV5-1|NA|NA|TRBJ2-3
CASSSVWGSRPDTQYF
TGCGCCAGCAGTTCTGTTTGGGGGAGTCGCCCAGATACGCAGTATTTT
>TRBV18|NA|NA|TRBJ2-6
CASSPSGRMSSGANVLTF
TGTGCCAGCTCACCATCGGGGCGGATGAGCTCTGGGGCCAACGTCCTGACTTTC
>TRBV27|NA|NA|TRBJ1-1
CASSSRGHTTEAFF
TGTGCCAGCAGTTCAAGAGGCCATACCACTGAAGCTTTCTTT
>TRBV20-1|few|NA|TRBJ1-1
CSARWGTEAFF
TGCAGTGCTAGGTGGGGAACTGAAGCTTTCTTT
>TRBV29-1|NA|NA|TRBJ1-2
CSVEFPGTEANYGYTF
TGCAGCGTTGAATTTCCGGGGACGGAAGCTAACTATGGCTACACCTTC
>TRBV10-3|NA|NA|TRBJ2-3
CAILGSTDTQYF
TGTGCCATTCTGGGGTCCACAGATACGCAGTATTTT
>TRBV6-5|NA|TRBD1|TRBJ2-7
CASTPTGGLGEQYF
TGTGCCAGCACCCCGACAGGGGGCCTGGGCGAGCAGTACTTC
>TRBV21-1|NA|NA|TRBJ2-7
CASSEGQGNEQYF
TGTGCCAGCAGCGAGGGACAGGGAAACGAGCAGTACTTC